This T cell receptor beta chain was obtained from a study of T cells in Graves' hyperthyroidism and ophthalmopathy. What was amplified from RNA transcripts were TCR beta CDR3 regions. Primed by the HTBI set, a first-round RT-PCR was run on the TCR CDR3. TCRdb reprocessed the multiplex PCR reads via MiXCR and lists one record per CDR3 protein. This table holds 450,000 to 700,000 distinct CDR3 sequences, around 45% found once. Per germline, CDR1 SNHLY and CDR2 FYNNEI. This CDR3 region has 16 residues. V gave up 4 bases and J gave up 5 bases; unmatched junction bases: 7. Among the patients, aged 18 to 65, hyperthyroidism was newly diagnosed and had lasted under 2 months.

The sequenced sample was peripheral blood or thyroid tissue (not recorded which). The rearrangement joins TRBV2 to TRBJ2-7; TRBD2 aligns across 14 bases. This clonotype originated in a woman between 18 and 30 years old with Graves' hyperthyroidism. Written as DNA, the CDR3 is TGTGCCAGCAGTGCTAACGGACTAGCGGGGGGCGACGAGCAGTACTTC. Protein: CASSANGLAGGDEQYF.